This TCR beta chain comes out of a study of spatial heterogeneity in lung cancer. Study background: Sequencing consistently turned up more beta-chain sequences than alpha-chain sequences. On average, each unique TCR and UMI combination appeared more than ten times in raw reads.

Whole-study results and caveats: Counts that tracked tumor mutation counts were those of expanded intratumoral alpha and beta TCRs.

Time point specified: sample taken at primary tumor resection. Unsorted samples of tumor, nontumor lung or frozen PBMC had their whole RNA sequenced. This clonotype was found many times. The antigen remains undetermined. TCRdb passed the 5' RACE reads through MiXCR, listing each CDR3 protein once. The sample gives over 10,000 distinct CDR3 sequences, about 5% of which show up once; more than 35% is in the top ten. The V end lost 1 base, the J end lost 4 bases, and 14 bases lay between the germline ends. The CDR3 is 15 amino acids. In germline, CDR1 is SGDLS, CDR2 YYNGEE. The chain employs TRBV9 and TRBJ1-1; a weak D match, TRBD1 (6 bases). The sequence came from a male donor with early-stage non-small cell lung cancer. Sample: lung tumor tissue, taken at surgery. The CDR3 nucleotides are TGTGCCAGCAGCGTAAGGCCGGGGGCGGGCACTGAAGCTTTCTTT. Its protein product is CASSVRPGAGTEAFF.